These 18 T cell receptor beta chains share one sample of origin, sequenced in a study of cytomegalovirus exposure and HLA in healthy donors. The PCR employed 60 Vbeta primers together with 13 Jbeta primers. TCRdb keeps only in-frame clones here, not all; method: immunoSEQ multiplex PCR. The sample holds around 300,000 clones, under 80% seen once. Sequencing was performed on PBMCs. These receptors all come from a female donor in good health and CMV-seronegative.

V and J are TRBV27 and TRBJ2-7; D is possibly TRBD1 (6 bases). Germline V lookup: CDR1 MNHEY, CDR2 SMNVEV (reference sequence). The CDR3 is made up of 14 amino acids. The V and J ends lost 7 bases and 3 bases respectively, with 16 bases between them. The CDR3 protein is CASMNRAGLYEQYF. The CDR3, as DNA: TGTGCCAGCATGAACAGGGCCGGGCTCTACGAGCAGTACTTC.

This clone was seen only a few times. This chain joins TRBV18 and TRBJ1-1, with D possibly matching TRBD1 (5 bases). The germline V gene encodes CDR1 KGHSH and CDR2 LQKENI. CDR3 size: 13 residues. Trimming left V 4 bases short and J 1 base short, with 7 bases between. CDR3 bases: TGTGCCAGCTCACAAGGGGAGAACACTGAAGCTTTCTTT. It yields the protein CASSQGENTEAFF.

A word on this clone: Mismatch with germline at one junction end may stem from a read error. The chain employs TRBV5-4 and TRBJ2-1; 9 bases align to TRBD1. Germline V lookup: CDR1 SGHNT, CDR2 YYREEE (reference sequence). CDR3 length: 15 amino acids. The CDR3 DNA follows: TGTGCCAGCAGCCCCGGGACAGGGAGATACAGTGAGCAGTTCTTC. Translated, it gives CASSPGTGRYSEQFF.

The chain has TRBV7-2 and TRBJ2-2; 11 bases are shared with TRBD2. The CDR3 runs to 15 residues. Germline lookup yields CDR1 SGHTA and CDR2 FQGNSA. Trimming removed 4 bases from V and 4 bases from J; junction bases left unmatched: 2. CDR3 protein: CASSYGLAGTGELFF. DNA of the CDR3: TGTGCCAGCAGCTACGGACTAGCGGGCACCGGGGAGCTGTTTTTT. The entire variable domain, with the rest obtained from reference TRBV7-2 and TRBJ2-2, is as follows: GAGVSQSPSNKVTEKGKDVELRCDPISGHTALYWYRQSLGQGLEFLIYFQGNSAPDKSGLPSDRFSAERTGGSVSTLTIQRTQQEDSAVYLCASSYGLAGTGELFFGEGSRLTVL.

This clone was observed a single time. This chain uses TRBV10-2 with TRBJ2-5; 9 nucleotides align to TRBD2. The J call may be faulty, since TRBJ2-7 better matches the DNA end. CDR1 and CDR2 (germline): WSHSY, SAAADI. This CDR3 region has 15 residues. Here the CDR3 reads CASSGSGLAIYEQYF. Here the CDR3 DNA reads TGCGCCAGCAGTGGCTCCGGACTAGCGATCTACGAGCAGTACTTC.

DNA for the CDR3: TGCAGCGTTGAGGGTGGGGCTGGCTACACCTTC. Translation: CSVEGGAGYTF. This sequence joins TRBV29-1 and TRBJ1-2, with D possibly matching TRBD1 (5 bases). This CDR3 has 11 residues. Germline loops: CDR1 SQVTM, CDR2 ANQGSEA. V lost 3 bases, J lost 7 bases, and 9 bases lay in between.

The gene calls are TRBV28 and TRBJ2-2, with 10 bases matching TRBD2. The germline CDR1 and CDR2 sequences are MDHEN and SYDVKM. This CDR3 has 16 residues. The ends lost 3 bases at V and 6 bases at J; junction bases unmatched: 7. CDR3 residues: CASSFGGLATAGELFF. The CDR3 nucleotides read TGTGCCAGCAGTTTTGGGGGACTAGCGACGGCCGGGGAGCTGTTTTTT. Using reference TRBV28 and TRBJ2-2 for the parts outside the CDR3, the full variable domain is DVKVTQSSRYLVKRTGEKVFLECVQDMDHENMFWYRQDPGLGLRLIYFSYDVKMKEKGDIPEGYSVSREKKERFSLILESASTNQTSMYLCASSFGGLATAGELFFGEGSRLTVL.

V and J are TRBV25-1 and TRBJ2-1; D gene unclear. The ends were cut back, 3 bases at V and 10 bases at J, with 16 bases in the middle. The CDR3 length is 14 residues. Germline CDR1 reads MGHDK; CDR2 reads SYGVNS. The DNA of the CDR3 is TGTGCCAGCAGTGATTTATTGCCGTCAGGAGAGCAGTTCTTC. Residues: CASSDLLPSGEQFF. The full variable domain, with the rest looked up from reference TRBV25-1 and TRBJ2-1, is EADIYQTPRYLVIGTGKKITLECSQTMGHDKMYWYQQDPGMELHLIHYSYGVNSTEKGDLSSESTVSRIRTEHFPLTLESARPSHTSQYLCASSDLLPSGEQFFGPGTRLTVL.

This clone was picked up a small number of times. V and J are TRBV5-1 and TRBJ2-3; 11 positions agree with TRBD2. In germline, CDR1 is SGHRS, CDR2 YFSETQ. The CDR3 totals 15 residues. V gave up 4 bases and J gave up 5 bases; unmatched junction bases: 6. This chain's CDR3 is CASSVSGRAGDTQYF. The CDR3 nucleotides are TGCGCCAGCAGCGTTAGCGGGAGGGCCGGAGATACGCAGTATTTT.

To note about this clone: One end of the junction varies from germline; a read error may be responsible. V gene TRBV14 combines with J gene TRBJ2-7, with D possibly TRBD2 on 5 matching bases. Germline CDR1 and CDR2: SGHDN and FVKESK. The CDR3 length is 15 residues. CDR3 sequence (DNA): TGTGCCAGCAGCCAAGATCTTAGCGAGCCCTATGAGCAGTACTTC. It translates to CASSQDLSEPYEQYF. Complete variable domain (other parts from reference TRBV14 and TRBJ2-7): EAGVTQFPSHSVIEKGQTVTLRCDPISGHDNLYWYRRVMGKEIKFLLHFVKESKQDESGMPNNRFLAERTGGTYSTLKVQPAELEDSGVYFCASSQDLSEPYEQYFGPGTRLTVT.

V is TRBV7-8 and J is TRBJ2-7; D possibly corresponds to TRBD1 (5 bases). This CDR3 has 14 amino acids. Trimming left V 1 base short and J 6 bases short, with 13 bases between. Germline CDR1 is SGHVS and CDR2 is FQNEAQ. In nucleotides, the CDR3 is TGTGCCAGCAGCTTAGGCAGCAGGGTCCTCGAGCAGTACTTC. Translating gives CASSLGSRVLEQYF.

As to this clone: The sample carries other DNA sequences with the same CDR3. This chain connects TRBV5-1 to TRBJ2-7; TRBD2 agrees at 11 bases. The germline CDR1 and CDR2 sequences are SGHRS and YFSETQ. The J segment lost 3 bases and the V segment lost 0 bases, leaving 2 bases of the junction unmatched. The CDR3 is 15 residues long. CDR3 sequence reads: CASSLVLAGGYEQYF. The CDR3 nucleotides read TGCGCCAGCAGCTTGGTTCTAGCGGGAGGCTACGAGCAGTACTTC.

The chain is built from TRBV11-3 and TRBJ2-1; 13 bases agree with TRBD2. The germline CDR1 and CDR2 sequences are SGHNT and YENEEA. V was pared by 5 bases and J by 6 bases, with 19 bases of the junction left unmatched. CDR3 length: 20 amino acids. CDR3 sequence: CASSLCGLAGDQRSCNEQFF. DNA of the CDR3: TGTGCCAGCAGCCTCTGTGGACTAGCGGGAGATCAGCGTTCTTGCAATGAGCAGTTCTTC. Full variable domain (rest looked up from reference TRBV11-3 and TRBJ2-1): EAGVVQSPRYKIIEKKQPVAFWCNPISGHNTLYWYLQNLGQGPELLIRYENEEAVDDSQLPKDRFSAERLKGVDSTLKIQPAELGDSAVYLCASSLCGLAGDQRSCNEQFFGPGTRLTVL.

This chain links TRBV9 with TRBJ1-6; tentative D call: TRBD1 (6 bases). Trimming cost V 0 bases and J 8 bases, with 12 bases left between them. The CDR3 contains 15 residues. Germline V gene lookup returns CDR1 SGDLS and CDR2 YYNGEE. The CDR3 sequence: CASSVEGRGDSPLHF. CDR3 sequence (DNA): TGTGCCAGCAGCGTAGAAGGGAGGGGGGATTCACCCCTCCACTTT.

The rearrangement uses TRBV5-1 and TRBJ1-5, with 7 bases identical to TRBD1. J gave up 7 bases and V 7 bases, and 11 bases lay outside the gene matches. This CDR3 has 14 residues. The germline gives CDR1 SGHRS, CDR2 YFSETQ. The CDR3 sequence: CASGQTGDGQPQHF. CDR3 DNA: TGCGCCAGCGGTCAAACAGGGGATGGACAGCCCCAGCATTTT.

J is TRBJ2-1 and V is TRBV9; 11 bases align to TRBD2. V shed 3 bases and J 7 bases; nucleotides not matched to a gene: 9. Germline V gene sequence: CDR1 SGDLS, CDR2 YYNGEE. The CDR3 loop spans 16 amino acids. CDR3 sequence reads: CASSAPDGTSGNEQFF. As DNA, the CDR3 is TGTGCCAGCAGCGCCCCGGATGGGACTAGCGGAAATGAGCAGTTCTTC.

The gene calls are TRBV10-3 and TRBJ2-2; D might be TRBD2 (6 bases). The V gene's germline CDR1 is ENHRY and CDR2 SYGVKD. There are 16 residues in the CDR3. Trimming removed 10 bases from V and 0 bases from J, with 18 bases in between. CDR3 amino acids: CATGTSRPPNTGELFF. CDR3 in DNA: TGTGCCACAGGGACTTCCCGGCCCCCGAACACCGGGGAGCTGTTTTTT.

The chain links TRBV4-2 to TRBJ1-1; D gene unclear. Germline lookup yields CDR1 LGHNA and CDR2 YNFKEQ. The CDR3 totals 15 residues. V was pared by 6 bases and J by 2 bases, with 16 bases between. The CDR3 DNA reads as TGTGCCAGCAGGCACGACCCTGACTTTAACACTGAAGCTTTCTTT. Its protein is CASRHDPDFNTEAFF.